This T cell receptor beta chain was profiled in a study of cytomegalovirus exposure and HLA in healthy donors. Study results and limitations: Earlier analysis looked at TCR beta V segments, and most were productive about 90% or about 30% of the time.

The CDR3 runs 12 residues. Germline loops: CDR1 LNHDA, CDR2 SQIVND (reference sequence). Trimming took off 3 bases at V and 4 bases at J, with 3 bases between the two ends. As regards this clone: Its antigen is not identified.

As for the donors, each was a healthy bone marrow donor. It was with 60 Vbeta and 13 Jbeta primers that the PCR ran. Assay: immunoSEQ multiplex PCR; the TCRdb copy retains only in-frame clones and omits some. The sample carries about 140,000 clones, around 78% recorded once. Sequencing was done on a sample of PBMCs. The rearrangement joins TRBV19 to TRBJ2-2; D is unclear. This TCR was recovered from a woman under 30 in good health and CMV-seropositive. CDR3 region: CASSIGTGELFF. The CDR3 coding sequence is TGTGCCAGTAGTATCGGCACCGGGGAGCTGTTTTTT.